This T cell receptor (beta chain) was obtained from a study of early T cells in non-severe SARS-CoV-2 infection. The length of the CDR3 is 16 residues. The V gene end was trimmed by 6 bases and the J gene end by 2 bases; junction bases not matched to a gene: 7. This clonotype showed up many times. A single record per CDR3 protein comes from TCRdb applying MiXCR to the 5' RACE reads. The table lists 40,000 to 60,000 distinct CDR3 sequences, around 7.7% of them singletons. V is TRBV12-3 or TRBV12-4 and J is TRBJ2-1; 10 bases align to TRBD1. This clonotype originated in an adult who was a healthcare worker with PCR-confirmed SARS-CoV-2 infection or an uninfected control (not recorded which). Input material: whole blood. CDR3 in DNA: TGTGCCAGCAGACTTTATGGGACAGGGGCCTACAATGAGCAGTTCTTC. This translates into CASRLYGTGAYNEQFF.